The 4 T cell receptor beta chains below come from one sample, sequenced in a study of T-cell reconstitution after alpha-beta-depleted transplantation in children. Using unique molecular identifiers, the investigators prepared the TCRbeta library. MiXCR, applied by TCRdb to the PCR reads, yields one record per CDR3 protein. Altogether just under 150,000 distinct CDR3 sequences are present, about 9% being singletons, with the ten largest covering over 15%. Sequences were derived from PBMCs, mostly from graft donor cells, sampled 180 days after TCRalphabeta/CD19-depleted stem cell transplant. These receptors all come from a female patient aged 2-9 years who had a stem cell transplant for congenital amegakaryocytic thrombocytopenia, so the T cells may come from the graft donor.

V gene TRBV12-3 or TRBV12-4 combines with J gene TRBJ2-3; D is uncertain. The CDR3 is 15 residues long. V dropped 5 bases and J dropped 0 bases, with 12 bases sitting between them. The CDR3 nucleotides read TGTGCCAGCAGTCCGTTTGGCAGAAGCACAGATACGCAGTATTTT. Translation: CASSPFGRSTDTQYF.

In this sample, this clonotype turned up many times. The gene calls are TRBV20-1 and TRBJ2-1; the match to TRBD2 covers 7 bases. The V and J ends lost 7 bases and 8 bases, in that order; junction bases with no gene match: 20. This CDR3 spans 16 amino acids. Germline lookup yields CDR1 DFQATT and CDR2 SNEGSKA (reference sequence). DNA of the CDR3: TGCAGTGTGGCCAGGGCTTACGGGCATGGGAGGGATGAGCAGTTCTTC. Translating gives CSVARAYGHGRDEQFF.

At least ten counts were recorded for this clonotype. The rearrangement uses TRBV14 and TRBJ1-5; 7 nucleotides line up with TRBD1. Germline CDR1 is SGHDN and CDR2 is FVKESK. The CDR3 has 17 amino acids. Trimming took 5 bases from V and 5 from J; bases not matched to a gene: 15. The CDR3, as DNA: TGTGCCAGCAGCAACTCCCACAGGGGCCGATCCGATCAGCCCCAGCATTTT. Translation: CASSNSHRGRSDQPQHF.

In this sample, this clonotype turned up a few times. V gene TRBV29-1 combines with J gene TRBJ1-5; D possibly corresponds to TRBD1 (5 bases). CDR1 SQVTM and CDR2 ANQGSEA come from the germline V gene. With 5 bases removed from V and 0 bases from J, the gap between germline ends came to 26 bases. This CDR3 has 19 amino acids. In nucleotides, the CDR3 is TGCAGCGTTTGTCTCCGGGGGTTCAATCCGACATATAGCAATCAGCCCCAGCATTTT. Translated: CSVCLRGFNPTYSNQPQHF.